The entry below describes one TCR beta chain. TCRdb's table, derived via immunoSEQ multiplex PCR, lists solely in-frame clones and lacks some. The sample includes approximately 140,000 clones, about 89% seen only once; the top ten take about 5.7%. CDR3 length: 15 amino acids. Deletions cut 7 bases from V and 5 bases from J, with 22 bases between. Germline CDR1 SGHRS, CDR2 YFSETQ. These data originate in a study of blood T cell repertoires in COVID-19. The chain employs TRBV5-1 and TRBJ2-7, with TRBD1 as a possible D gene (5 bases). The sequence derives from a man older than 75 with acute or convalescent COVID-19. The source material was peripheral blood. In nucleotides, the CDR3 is TGCGCCAGCGGACATGACAGAGGAATTACCAACGAGCAGTACTTC. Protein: CASGHDRGITNEQYF.